Each of the 8 T cell receptor beta chains below was sequenced from the same sample in a study of blood T cell repertoires in COVID-19. Sequencing was performed with immunoSEQ multiplex PCR; in TCRdb, only in-frame clones are kept and a portion is missing. The data hold approximately 60,000 clones, with around 85% observed a single time. Sequenced: peripheral blood. Receptors were obtained from a woman older than 75 with active or convalescent COVID-19.

The sample holds a few counts of this clone. The chain joins TRBV10-3 to TRBJ1-2; a weak D match, TRBD1 (6 bases). The V gene lost 6 bases and the J gene lost 10 bases, with 18 bases spanning the gap. This CDR3 comprises 13 residues. Germline V gives CDR1 ENHRY, CDR2 SYGVKD. Here the CDR3 reads CAIRGAGALVYTF. CDR3 bases: TGTGCCATCAGGGGGGCAGGAGCCCTTGTCTACACCTTC.

The V gene is TRBV2, the J gene TRBJ2-3; no reliable D call. Germline V CDR1 and CDR2: SNHLY, FYNNEI. The CDR3 has 14 residues. Trimming left V 8 bases short and J 2 bases short, with 14 bases between. The CDR3 sequence is CASQDNPLTDTQYF. The CDR3, as DNA: TGTGCCAGCCAAGACAACCCCCTCACAGATACGCAGTATTTT.

The chain recombines TRBV5-1 with TRBJ1-3; D possibly corresponds to TRBD1 (6 bases). CDR1 and CDR2 (germline): SGHRS, YFSETQ. This CDR3 is built from 15 residues. V was trimmed by 0 bases and J by 2 bases, leaving 9 bases between them. CDR3: CASSLAGQPGNTIYF. In DNA form, the CDR3 reads TGCGCCAGCAGCTTGGCCGGACAGCCTGGAAACACCATATATTTT.

This chain connects TRBV3-1 (or the pseudogene TRBV3-2) to TRBJ1-4; 10 nucleotides line up with TRBD1. V shed 5 bases and J 5 bases; nucleotides not matched to a gene: 8. In germline, CDR1 is LGHDT, CDR2 YNNKEL (reference sequence). The length of the CDR3 is 16 residues. The CDR3 nucleotides are TGTGCCAGCAGCATGATACCGGGACAGGGGAATGAAAAACTGTTTTTT. Protein product: CASSMIPGQGNEKLFF.

The chain recombines TRBV5-1 with TRBJ1-2; no firm D call. CDR1 and CDR2 (germline): SGHRS, YFSETQ. Trimming pared 0 bases from V and 2 bases from J, leaving 14 bases between. The CDR3 runs to 16 residues. The CDR3 DNA reads TGCGCCAGCAGCTTGGCCCCAGGCCCGTCCAACTATGGCTACACCTTC. Residues: CASSLAPGPSNYGYTF.

This clone was observed a handful of times. The CDR3 loop is CASSPIGTKAFF. The CDR3, as DNA: TGTGCCAGCAGCCCTATAGGGACTAAAGCTTTCTTT. The gene calls are TRBV9 and TRBJ1-1, with D perhaps TRBD1 (5 bases). The CDR3 is 12 residues long. Germline V CDR1 and CDR2: SGDLS, YYNGEE. Trimming left V 4 bases short and J 9 bases short, with 13 bases between.

This chain uses TRBV18 with TRBJ1-1, with unresolved D. Per germline, CDR1 KGHSH and CDR2 LQKENI. Trimming shortened V by 6 bases and J by 6 bases, and 17 bases separated the two germline ends. This CDR3 is built from 14 residues. CDR3 sequence: CASSETRNYPEAFF. CDR3 DNA: TGTGCCAGCTCCGAAACTAGGAATTACCCTGAAGCTTTCTTT. The full variable domain, rest sourced from reference TRBV18 and TRBJ1-1, is NAGVMQNPRHLVRRRGQEARLRCSPMKGHSHVYWYRQLPEEGLKFMVYLQKENIIDESGMPKERFSAEFPKEGPSILRIQQVVRGDSAAYFCASSETRNYPEAFFGQGTRLTVV.

As concerns this clone: One end of the junction fails to match germline, which may point to a read error. The gene calls are TRBV5-1 and TRBJ1-6; D ambiguous. Germline V lookup: CDR1 SGHRS, CDR2 YFSETQ. The CDR3 consists of 14 residues. The CDR3 region has the DNA TGCGCCAGCCGCTTTACCGGGTACAATTCACCCCTCCACTTT. Translating gives CASRFTGYNSPLHF.